The rows below give T cell receptor beta chains drawn from one sample of a study of identifying expanded T cells in peripheral blood. Assay: immunoSEQ multiplex PCR; the TCRdb copy retains only in-frame clones and omits some. The sample contains more than 65,000 clones, around 91% of which appear only once. Sequencing was carried out using blood. Every receptor here comes from a person between 18 and 75 years old in good health. Each CDR3 is given without its conserved first and last residue.

>TRBV7-8|TRBJ1-1
ASSLEANTEAF
>TRBV4-3|TRBJ2-7
ASSQTTGGYYEQY
>TRBV4-1|TRBJ1-5
ASSHSEARDNQPQH
>TRBV4-1|TRBJ2-5
ASSQWSSQETQY
>TRBV2|TRBJ1-2
ASRRGTDGYGYT
>TRBV6-5|TRBJ1-5
ASSLTGNSNQPQH
>TRBV4-3|TRBJ2-3
ASSQERGDRVAGGWHGDTQY
>TRBV27|TRBJ1-6
ASSSITPGQGAQNKGGPLH
>TRBV11-3|TRBJ2-1
ASSLGFAGGNHNEQF
>TRBV7-9|TRBJ2-1
ASSLDQWGGSDNEQF
>TRBV2|TRBJ2-1
ASKTGTGGIRRV
>TRBV7-2|TRBJ2-2
ASSLFPTRAGGGTGELF
>TRBV18|TRBJ2-3
ASSPEADTQY
>TRBV7-6|TRBJ2-3
ASSSRTGGVDTQY
>TRBV7-2|TRBJ2-3
ASSFRRSMDTQY
>TRBV27|TRBJ2-7
ASSLRDRPFNEQY
>TRBV5-1|TRBJ2-5
ASSLDGREGRTQY
>TRBV4-3|TRBJ2-2
ASSRDLGGELF
>TRBV7-9|TRBJ2-2
ASSLGTWTSGNGELF
>TRBV6-5|TRBJ2-7
ASSPAGGAVGEQY
>TRBV5-1|TRBJ1-3
ASSLGDTSNTIY
>TRBV28|TRBJ1-2
ASSLVNYGYT
>TRBV6-5|TRBJ2-2
ASRRPVDTGELF
>TRBV6-6|TRBJ1-2
ASSSEQSYVGYT
>TRBV19|TRBJ1-1
ASSLDRDMSEAF
>TRBV28|TRBJ2-7
ASSLPRTGGYEQY
>TRBV5-1|TRBJ2-1
ASSLASYNEQF
>TRBV19|TRBJ1-1
ASSFPTGEHQNTEAF
>TRBV6-5|TRBJ1-2
ASARDSKYGYT
>TRBV7-8|TRBJ2-2
ASSLFGTSNAGELF
>TRBV7-9|TRBJ2-1
ASSPDFLRVSYNEQF
>TRBV11-2|TRBJ2-3
ASSLSGDPTTGTSDTQY
>TRBV14|TRBJ2-7
ASSQDLGTSGVFRYEQY
>TRBV28|TRBJ1-4
ASSSTRGVKLF
>TRBV28|TRBJ1-5
ASSWAGGQPQH
>TRBV19|TRBJ1-5
ASRKDRGRLKPQH
>TRBV6-1|TRBJ1-1
ASSSDREERAF
>TRBV19|TRBJ2-3
ASSPTGSDTQY
>TRBV6-1|TRBJ1-2
ASLPQTGSVGYT
>TRBV29-1|TRBJ1-2
SVGTGGYGYT
>TRBV19|TRBJ1-1
ASTPLGFTTPHTEAF
>TRBV15|TRBJ1-1
ATSSERNAEAF
>TRBV7-8|TRBJ2-5
ASSLARGEQETQY
>TRBV10-3|TRBJ2-5
AISGSVNQETQY
>TRBV5-6|TRBJ2-5
ASSFSLQETQY
>TRBV5-5|TRBJ2-7
ASSPTSSEQY
>TRBV10-1|TRBJ1-4
ASRDRQGWATNEKLF
>TRBV4-1|TRBJ2-3
ASSQPIPRGGLDTQY